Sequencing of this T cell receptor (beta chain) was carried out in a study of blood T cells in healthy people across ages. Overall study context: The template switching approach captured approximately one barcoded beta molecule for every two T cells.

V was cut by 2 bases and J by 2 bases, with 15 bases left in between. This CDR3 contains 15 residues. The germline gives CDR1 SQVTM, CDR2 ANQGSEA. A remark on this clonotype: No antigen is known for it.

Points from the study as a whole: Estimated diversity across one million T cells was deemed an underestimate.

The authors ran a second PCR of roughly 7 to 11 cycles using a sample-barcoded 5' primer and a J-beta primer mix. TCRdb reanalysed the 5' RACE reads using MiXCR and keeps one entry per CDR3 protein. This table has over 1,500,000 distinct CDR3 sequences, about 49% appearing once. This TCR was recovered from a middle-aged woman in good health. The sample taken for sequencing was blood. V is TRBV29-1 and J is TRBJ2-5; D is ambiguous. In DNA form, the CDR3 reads TGCAGCGTTGAACCGGTCTCCGGACGGCAAGAGACCCAGTACTTC. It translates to CSVEPVSGRQETQYF.